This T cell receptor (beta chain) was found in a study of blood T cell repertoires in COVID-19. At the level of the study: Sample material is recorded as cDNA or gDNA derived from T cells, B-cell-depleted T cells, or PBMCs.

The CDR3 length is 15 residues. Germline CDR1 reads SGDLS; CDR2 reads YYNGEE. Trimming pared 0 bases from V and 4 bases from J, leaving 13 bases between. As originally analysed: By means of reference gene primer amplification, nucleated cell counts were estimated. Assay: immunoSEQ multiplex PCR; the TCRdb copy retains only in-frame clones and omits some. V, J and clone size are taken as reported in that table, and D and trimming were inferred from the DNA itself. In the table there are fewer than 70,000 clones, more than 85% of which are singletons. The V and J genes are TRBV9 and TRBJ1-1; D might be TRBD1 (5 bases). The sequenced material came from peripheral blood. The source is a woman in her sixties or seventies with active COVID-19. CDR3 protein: CASSVAQGVGTEAFF. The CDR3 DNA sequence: TGTGCCAGCAGCGTAGCCCAGGGTGTCGGCACTGAAGCTTTCTTT.